The rows below give T cell receptor beta chains drawn from one sample of a study of graft-versus-host responses after intestinal transplantation. Libraries were prepared by immunoSEQ multiplex PCR; TCRdb keeps only in-frame clonotypes and omits some of them. The sample records about 85,000 clones, less than 95% being singletons. The antigens of these receptors remain unknown. The specimen comprised unstimulated CD8+ T cells sorted from spleen or lymph node cells, sampled before transplant. The receptors shown here come from a human donor who was the organ donor for an intestinal transplant. Both conserved end residues are part of each CDR3. A D gene is named only where the DNA matches it firmly. A clone size is listed for some rows: how often the clone was seen (once, few, many), or a class if it is expanded.

clone_size	d_call	j_call	v_call	cdr3_aa	cdr3_nt
-	TRBD2	TRBJ2-1	TRBV6-5	CASSLTSGDYNEQFF	TGTGCCAGCAGCCTCACTAGCGGGGATTACAATGAGCAGTTCTTC
-	-	TRBJ2-2	TRBV6-1	CASSEGAGWGELFF	TGTGCCAGCAGTGAAGGGGCGGGGTGGGGGGAGCTGTTTTTT
-	TRBD2	TRBJ2-1	TRBV2	CASSDLTSGRALGDNEQFF	TGTGCCAGCAGCGATCTGACTAGCGGGAGGGCCCTAGGCGACAATGAGCAGTTCTTC
once	-	TRBJ1-1	TRBV7-3	CASSPPGRMNTEAFF	TGTGCCAGCAGCCCCCCGGGACGGATGAACACTGAAGCTTTCTTT
-	TRBD2	TRBJ2-2	TRBV29-1	CSVSLAGDNTGELFF	TGCAGCGTTTCCCTAGCGGGGGATAACACCGGGGAGCTGTTTTTT
-	-	TRBJ1-2	TRBV9	CASSTPGLGGGYGYTF	TGTGCCAGCAGCACCCCCGGGTTAGGTGGAGGCTATGGCTACACCTTC
-	TRBD1	TRBJ1-3	TRBV5-6	CASSLDLVDRGPSGNTIYF	TGTGCCAGCAGCTTGGATTTGGTTGACAGGGGGCCTTCGGGAAACACCATATATTTT
-	-	TRBJ2-1	TRBV4-1	CASSQAPQGDEQFF	TGCGCCAGCAGCCAAGCCCCCCAGGGCGATGAGCAGTTCTTC
-	TRBD1	TRBJ2-3	TRBV19	CASSIQGPGTGVLDTQYF	TGTGCCAGTAGTATCCAGGGCCCGGGGACAGGGGTCCTCGATACGCAGTATTTT
-	-	TRBJ2-7	TRBV2	CASIEGYEQYF	TGTGCCAGCATAGAGGGCTACGAGCAGTACTTC
-	-	TRBJ1-5	TRBV9	CASSADSYSNQPQHF	TGTGCCAGCAGCGCGGACAGCTATAGCAATCAGCCCCAGCATTTT
once	-	TRBJ2-7	TRBV6-1	CASLTPLGSYEQYF	TGTGCCAGCTTGACTCCTCTCGGAAGCTACGAGCAGTACTTC
-	-	TRBJ2-1	TRBV7-9	CASSPGNEQFF	TGTGCCAGCAGCCCGGGTAATGAGCAGTTCTTC
-	-	TRBJ2-2	TRBV5-1	CASSLARSGELFF	TGCGCCAGCAGCTTGGCGCGTAGCGGGGAGCTGTTTTTT
-	-	TRBJ1-6	TRBV13	CASSLRQSSYNSPLHF	TGTGCCAGCAGCTTACGGCAGAGCTCCTATAATTCACCCCTCCACTTT
-	TRBD1	TRBJ1-1	TRBV7-9	CASSPRTGGFAFF	TGTGCCAGCAGCCCTAGGACAGGGGGCTTTGCTTTCTTT
once	-	TRBJ2-5	TRBV19	CASSWGGETQYF	TGTGCCAGTAGTTGGGGTGGAGAGACCCAGTACTTC
-	-	TRBJ2-7	TRBV7-9	CASSPRGSATYEQYF	TGTGCCAGCAGCCCCCGTGGTAGCGCAACCTACGAGCAGTACTTC
-	-	TRBJ1-4	TRBV27	CASSFGGGLNEKLFF	TGTGCCAGCAGTTTCGGGGGGGGACTTAATGAAAAACTGTTTTTT
once	-	TRBJ2-5	TRBV6-5	CASRPTGIGETQYF	TGTGCCAGCAGACCCACAGGGATTGGAGAGACCCAGTACTTC
-	TRBD1	TRBJ1-4	TRBV27	CASSLTQGATELFF	TGTGCCAGCAGTTTAACACAGGGGGCGACGGAACTGTTTTTT
-	-	TRBJ1-5	TRBV6-5	CASSPEGATPQHF	TGTGCCAGCAGTCCCGAAGGGGCCACGCCCCAGCATTTT
-	-	TRBJ2-7	TRBV28	CASSTSHRAHYEQYF	TGTGCCAGCAGTACCTCTCACAGGGCCCACTACGAGCAGTACTTC
few	TRBD1	TRBJ1-2	TRBV5-1	CASSFGRDRTNYGYTF	TGCGCCAGCAGCTTCGGCCGGGACAGGACAAACTATGGCTACACCTTC
-	TRBD1	TRBJ2-7	TRBV9	CASSVEGGGFYEQYF	TGTGCCAGCAGCGTAGAAGGGGGCGGATTCTACGAGCAGTACTTC
-	TRBD2	TRBJ2-1	TRBV7-8	CASSSPRTSGDSYNEQFF	TGTGCCAGCAGCTCGCCCAGGACTAGCGGGGACTCCTACAATGAGCAGTTCTTC
-	-	TRBJ2-1	TRBV6-6	CASSYPPSREQFF	TGTGCCAGCAGTTACCCCCCCAGCCGGGAGCAGTTCTTC
-	-	TRBJ2-1	TRBV5-1	CASSLADSNEQFF	TGCGCCAGCAGCTTGGCCGATAGCAATGAGCAGTTCTTC
-	-	TRBJ2-7	TRBV13	CASSSGGQIYEQYF	TGTGCCAGCAGCTCTGGAGGACAGATCTACGAGCAGTACTTC
-	-	TRBJ2-6	TRBV19	CALGAGANVLTF	TGTGCCTTAGGGGCTGGGGCCAACGTCCTGACTTTC
-	TRBD2	TRBJ2-1	TRBV2	CASSPTAGAGAPHNEQFF	TGTGCCAGCAGTCCTACCGCGGGAGCGGGAGCACCGCACAATGAGCAGTTCTTC
once	TRBD2	TRBJ2-3	TRBV29-1	CSVDPPGQGEPGLAGEATDTQYF	TGCAGCGTTGACCCACCGGGACAGGGGGAACCGGGACTAGCGGGAGAGGCCACAGATACGCAGTATTTT
-	-	TRBJ2-5	TRBV7-6	CASSFIPGQETQYF	TGTGCCAGCAGCTTTATCCCAGGGCAAGAGACCCAGTACTTC
-	-	TRBJ1-1	TRBV11-2	CASTDPGEYAFF	TGTGCCTCCACCGACCCGGGGGAGTATGCTTTCTTT
-	-	TRBJ2-7	TRBV19	CASRQGSSYEQYF	TGTGCCAGTAGACAGGGAAGCTCCTACGAGCAGTACTTC
-	TRBD1	TRBJ2-2	TRBV15	CATSSWTGAGTGELFF	TGTGCCACCAGCAGTTGGACAGGGGCTGGAACCGGGGAGCTGTTTTTT
-	-	TRBJ2-1	TRBV25-1	CASSEYLDNEQFF	TGTGCCAGCAGTGAATATCTGGACAATGAGCAGTTCTTC